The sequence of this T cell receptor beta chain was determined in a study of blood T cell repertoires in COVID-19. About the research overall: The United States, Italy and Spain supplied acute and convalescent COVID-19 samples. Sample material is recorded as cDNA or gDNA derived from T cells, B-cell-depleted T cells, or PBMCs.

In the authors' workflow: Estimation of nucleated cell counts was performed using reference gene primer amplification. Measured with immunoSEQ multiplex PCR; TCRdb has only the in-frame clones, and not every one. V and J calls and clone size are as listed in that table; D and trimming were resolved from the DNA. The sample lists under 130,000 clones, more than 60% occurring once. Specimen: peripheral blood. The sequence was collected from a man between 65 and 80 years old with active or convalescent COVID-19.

CDR3 nucleotides: TGTGCCAGCAGCACGACGACAGGGGGCCGCACTACCTATGGCTACACCTTC. Residues: CASSTTTGGRTTYGYTF. The chain joins TRBV5-4 to TRBJ1-2; 10 positions agree with TRBD1. The CDR3 loop spans 17 amino acids. Germline loops: CDR1 SGHNT, CDR2 YYREEE (reference sequence). V lost 4 bases to trimming and J lost 4 bases; unmatched junction nucleotides: 13.